The 30 T cell receptor beta chains given below trace back to one sample, sequenced in a study of blood T cells in healthy people across ages. It was with a sample-barcoded 5' primer and a J-beta primer mix that a second PCR of roughly 7 to 12 cycles was run. TCRdb re-derived calls from the 5' RACE reads in MiXCR, one entry per CDR3 protein. The repertoire includes roughly 1,000,000 distinct CDR3 sequences, almost 25% of them detected once, and about 0.72% sits in the top ten. These data are also associated with another study on T cells of mothers and their children.

Sequenced sample: blood. These TCRs come from a girl aged 2 to 10 in good health.

The genes are TRBV2 and TRBJ2-2; D ambiguous. The CDR3 sequence is 14 residues long. Germline lookup yields CDR1 SNHLY and CDR2 FYNNEI. V lost 8 bases to trimming and J lost 2 bases, with 12 bases between them. In nucleotides, the CDR3 is TGTGCCAGCTCCCACGCGGCCAACACCGGGGAGCTGTTTTTT. Its protein product is CASSHAANTGELFF. The full variable domain, its missing parts supplied by reference TRBV2 and TRBJ2-2, is EPEVTQTPSHQVTQMGQEVILRCVPISNHLYFYWYRQILGQKVEFLVSFYNNEISEKSEIFDDQFSVERPDGSNFTLKIRSTKLEDSAMYFCASSHAANTGELFFGEGSRLTVL.

This rearrangement joins TRBV20-1 to TRBJ2-3; D might be TRBD2 (6 bases). CDR1 DFQATT and CDR2 SNEGSKA come from the germline V gene (reference sequence). The CDR3 extends over 16 amino acids. V lost 1 base and J lost 1, with 15 bases in between. The CDR3 region is CSARVWWRRGTDTQYF. CDR3 in DNA: TGCAGTGCTAGAGTCTGGTGGCGGAGGGGCACAGATACGCAGTATTTT.

This sequence joins TRBV7-6 and TRBJ1-1; TRBD1 matches 7 bases. CDR3 length: 16 residues. The V and J ends lost 5 bases and 0 bases, in that order; junction bases with no gene match: 9. CDR1 and CDR2 from the germline V gene are SGHVS and FNYEAQ. The CDR3 loop is CASSKGAPVLNTEAFF. The CDR3, as DNA: TGTGCCAGCAGCAAGGGGGCCCCTGTTTTGAACACTGAAGCTTTCTTT.

This chain connects TRBV10-3 to TRBJ2-5; D is perhaps TRBD2 (5 bases). V shed 10 bases and J shed 5 bases, with 17 bases lying between them. This CDR3 region has 13 residues. Germline V CDR1 and CDR2: ENHRY, SYGVKD. DNA of the CDR3: TGTGCCAGCCAGACGGGATATAGGGAGACCCAGTACTTC. Its protein is CASQTGYRETQYF.

As regards this clonotype: Mismatch with germline at one junction end may stem from a read error. The V call is TRBV4-1, the J call TRBJ2-4; a weak D match, TRBD1 (6 bases). The CDR3 is 13 residues long. CDR1 is MGHRA and CDR2 is YSYEKL in the germline V gene. Written as DNA, the CDR3 is TGCGCCAGCAGCCCGATCCAGGGGAACATCCAGTACTTC. Protein product: CASSPIQGNIQYF.

This clonotype showed up just a few times. The chain links TRBV27 to TRBJ2-1, with D possibly matching TRBD1 (6 bases). The germline V gene has CDR1 MNHEY and CDR2 SMNVEV (reference sequence). V was pared by 5 bases and J by 3 bases, with 11 bases between. The CDR3 contains 14 residues. The CDR3 DNA sequence: TGTGCCAGCAGTGGTGGGGGCGGCTACAATGAGCAGTTCTTC. As protein: CASSGGGGYNEQFF.

CDR3 region: CASSIIGLGMSTDTQYF. The CDR3 nucleotides are TGTGCCAGCAGTATAATCGGACTAGGGATGAGCACAGATACGCAGTATTTT. The genes are TRBV27 and TRBJ2-3, with TRBD2 matching 7 bases. V lost 5 bases and J lost 0; bases outside the gene matches: 11. CDR1 and CDR2 (germline): MNHEY, SMNVEV (reference sequence). The CDR3 totals 17 residues.

V and J are TRBV6-2 or TRBV6-3 and TRBJ1-2; weak D call: TRBD1 (6 bases). From germline, CDR1 is MNHEY and CDR2 SVGEGT. The V gene lost 4 bases and the J gene lost 3 bases, with 24 bases spanning the gap. This CDR3 has 18 residues. The CDR3 loop reads CASSSVSGQYVYHYGYTF. CDR3 coding DNA: TGTGCCAGCAGTTCAGTTTCCGGACAGTACGTTTATCACTATGGCTACACCTTC.

The chain recombines TRBV3-1 with TRBJ1-1, with D maybe TRBD1 (5 bases). CDR1 LGHDT and CDR2 YNNKEL come from the germline V gene (reference sequence). Trimming left V 0 bases short and J 0 bases short, with 20 bases between. This CDR3 region has 19 residues. In DNA, the CDR3 is TGTGCCAGCAGCCAAGAAGGCGACAGTGACCTTGGGGTGAACACTGAAGCTTTCTTT. Amino acids: CASSQEGDSDLGVNTEAFF.

There are many counts of this clonotype. J is TRBJ2-1 and V is TRBV4-2; the match to TRBD2 covers 7 bases. The trim removed 0 bases at V and 8 bases at J, leaving 7 bases unmatched. Per germline, CDR1 LGHNA and CDR2 YNFKEQ. The CDR3 is 15 residues long. The CDR3 DNA sequence: TGTGCCAGCAGCCAAGATCTAGCTAGCGGCGATGAGCAGTTCTTC. Protein product: CASSQDLASGDEQFF.

The chain links TRBV9 to TRBJ2-5; D uncertain. The end of the DNA is better explained by TRBJ2-7, so the J call may be wrong. This CDR3 is 13 amino acids long. CDR1 and CDR2 (germline): SGDLS, YYNGEE. CDR3 sequence: CASPRLRTLEQYF. The CDR3 region has the DNA TGTGCCAGCCCACGACTGAGGACGCTCGAGCAGTACTTC.

V gene TRBV28 combines with J gene TRBJ2-7, with D hard to call. The CDR3 sequence is 12 residues long. V lost 7 bases, J lost 3 bases, and 10 bases lay in between. Germline CDR1 reads MDHEN; CDR2 reads SYDVKM. As DNA, the CDR3 is TGTGCCAGCACTACCTCCGGCTACGAGCAGTACTTC. Its protein is CASTTSGYEQYF.

This clonotype occurred a few times. The chain uses TRBV27 and TRBJ1-6; the D is unclear. CDR3 length equals 14 residues. The germline gives CDR1 MNHEY, CDR2 SMNVEV (reference sequence). With 6 bases removed from V and 10 bases from J, the gap between germline ends came to 16 bases. CDR3 sequence (DNA): TGTGCCAGCAGCCGAGGACTTATCGGCTCACCCCTCCACTTT. It yields the protein CASSRGLIGSPLHF.

This clonotype was detected a few times. The chain links TRBV6-5 to TRBJ2-2; no firm D call. The germline gives CDR1 MNHEY, CDR2 SVGAGI. Trimming left V 4 bases short and J 0 bases short, with 6 bases between. This CDR3 has 14 residues. The CDR3 loop is CASSSDANTGELFF. The CDR3 bases are TGTGCCAGCAGTTCGGACGCGAACACCGGGGAGCTGTTTTTT.

This clonotype came up a few times. A much larger clone differs from this one at a single base, so this may be a read error. V is TRBV6-5 and J is TRBJ1-1; weak D call: TRBD1 (5 bases). The CDR3 loop spans 13 amino acids. The ends were cut back, 2 bases at V and 4 bases at J, with 8 bases in the middle. Germline loops: CDR1 MNHEY, CDR2 SVGAGI. The CDR3, as DNA: TGTGCCAGCAGTTACCCGGGGGGCACTGAAGCTTTCTTT. Its translation: CASSYPGGTEAFF.

The rearrangement joins TRBV29-1 to TRBJ2-2; no reliable D call. Germline lookup yields CDR1 SQVTM and CDR2 ANQGSEA. The CDR3 length is 13 residues. V was pared by 4 bases and J by 1 base, with 7 bases between. CDR3 nucleotides: TGCAGCGTTGGATCGGTGAACACCGGGGAGCTGTTTTTT. It yields the protein CSVGSVNTGELFF.

This chain links TRBV12-3 or TRBV12-4 with TRBJ1-1; tentatively, D is TRBD1 (5 bases). V dropped 5 bases and J dropped 10 bases, with 11 bases sitting between them. CDR3 length equals 11 residues. This CDR3 reads CASSQGLLAFF. The CDR3 DNA sequence: TGTGCCAGCAGTCAGGGACTTCTAGCTTTCTTT.

The sample holds a few counts of this clonotype. The chain is built from TRBV7-8 and TRBJ1-2, with 11 bases aligning to TRBD1. Germline assignment: CDR1 SGHVS and CDR2 FQNEAQ. CDR3 length equals 15 residues. J lost 2 bases, V lost 5 bases, and 4 bases had no gene match. The CDR3 DNA sequence: TGTGCCAGCAGCCCCCGGACAGGGGGCAACTATGGCTACACCTTC. Translating it yields CASSPRTGGNYGYTF.

The chain links TRBV4-3 to TRBJ1-1; D might be TRBD1 (5 bases). From germline, CDR1 is LGHNA and CDR2 YSLEER. The CDR3 consists of 16 residues. V was shortened by 0 bases and J by 5 bases, with 16 bases between the two germline ends. The DNA for the CDR3 is TGCGCCAGCAGCCAAGATTCTCGGGGGATGGAAACTGAAGCTTTCTTT. Its protein product is CASSQDSRGMETEAFF.

The J gene is TRBJ2-3, the V gene TRBV7-2; a possible D gene is TRBD1 (8 bases). CDR1 and CDR2 (germline): SGHTA, FQGNSA. The CDR3 runs 13 residues. The V end lost 7 bases, the J end lost 3 bases, and 11 bases lay between the germline ends. The CDR3 is CASNRGGTDTQYF. DNA of the CDR3: TGTGCCAGCAACAGGGGGGGGACAGATACGCAGTATTTT.

This clonotype has just a few counts. One end of the junction fails to match germline, which may point to a read error. The V call is TRBV7-9, the J call TRBJ1-2; the D is unclear. The germline V gene has CDR1 SEHNR and CDR2 FQNEAQ (reference sequence). This CDR3 contains 13 residues. CDR3 DNA: TGTGCCAGCAGCTTAGTCCGGCCGGATGGCTACGCCTTC. Translating gives CASSLVRPDGYAF.

The rearrangement joins TRBV11-2 to TRBJ2-5, with 7 bases that match TRBD1. The CDR3 covers 16 residues. Germline V lookup: CDR1 SGHAT, CDR2 FQNNGV. V dropped 5 bases and J dropped 3; count of bases not matched to a gene: 12. The CDR3 here is CASSPYRQGPEETQYF. Here the CDR3 DNA reads TGTGCCAGCAGCCCGTATAGACAGGGTCCAGAAGAGACCCAGTACTTC. Variable domain in full (rest from reference TRBV11-2 and TRBJ2-5): EAGVAQSPRYKIIEKRQSVAFWCNPISGHATLYWYQQILGQGPKLLIQFQNNGVVDDSQLPKDRFSAERLKGVDSTLKIQPAKLEDSAVYLCASSPYRQGPEETQYFGPGTRLLVL.

This clonotype was seen a few times. This chain links TRBV29-1 with TRBJ2-3, with D maybe TRBD2 (6 bases). Germline V lookup: CDR1 SQVTM, CDR2 ANQGSEA. There are 13 residues in the CDR3. V was trimmed by 5 bases and J by 2 bases, leaving 11 bases between them. CDR3 region: CSVIAGITDTQYF. For the CDR3, the DNA is TGCAGCGTTATTGCGGGGATCACAGATACGCAGTATTTT.

This chain connects TRBV6-2 or TRBV6-3 to TRBJ2-3; 7 bases align to TRBD2. V lost 7 bases and J lost 1; bases outside the gene matches: 5. Germline CDR1 and CDR2: MNHEY and SVGEGT. CDR3 size: 14 residues. DNA for the CDR3: TGTGCCAGCATGAGACGGGGGGGCACAGATACGCAGTATTTT. Its protein is CASMRRGGTDTQYF.

This clonotype has just a few counts. This chain joins TRBV12-5 and TRBJ1-1; D ambiguous. The CDR3 spans 13 residues. Germline CDR1 is LGHNT and CDR2 is FRNRAP. Trimming left V 4 bases short and J 3 bases short, with 9 bases between. The CDR3 region is CASGSDGYTEAFF. CDR3 bases: TGTGCTAGTGGTTCGGACGGATACACTGAAGCTTTCTTT.

CDR3 sequence reads: CASSVTSGTGAKNTEAFF. The CDR3 nucleotides are TGTGCCAGCAGTGTGACCTCTGGAACAGGGGCCAAGAACACTGAAGCTTTCTTT. V and J are TRBV2 and TRBJ1-1, with 7 nucleotides matching TRBD1. The CDR3 runs 18 residues. Germline V gives CDR1 SNHLY, CDR2 FYNNEI. V gave up 4 bases and J gave up 1 base; unmatched junction bases: 15.

The rearrangement uses TRBV11-3 and TRBJ2-5; the D gene could be TRBD1 or TRBD2 (6 bases each). The DNA matches TRBJ2-1 better at its end, which makes the J call doubtful. There are 13 residues in the CDR3. The germline V gene encodes CDR1 SGHNT and CDR2 YENEEA. The DNA of the CDR3 is TGTGCCAGCAGCTTCGGGGGCGGGTATGAGCAGTTCTTC. Amino acids: CASSFGGGYEQFF.

This clonotype has more than one count but fewer than ten. The chain carries TRBV7-9 and TRBJ1-1; TRBD1 is a possible D gene (5 bases). Trimming left V 5 bases short and J 4 bases short, with 17 bases between. Per germline, CDR1 SEHNR and CDR2 FQNEAQ (reference sequence). CDR3 length: 15 residues. The CDR3 DNA sequence: TGTGCCAGCAGCCTCCGACAGACATTGATCACTGAAGCTTTCTTT. It translates to CASSLRQTLITEAFF.

Only a few counts were recorded for this clonotype. The chain combines TRBV4-1 with TRBJ1-2, with D maybe TRBD1 (5 bases). The CDR3 loop spans 14 amino acids. Looked up from germline, CDR1 is MGHRA and CDR2 is YSYEKL. The germline V and J ends were trimmed by 0 bases and 7 bases, with 12 bases remaining between them. The CDR3 bases are TGCGCCAGCAGCCAAGAGGGAACAGGACTTGGCTACACCTTC. Translating gives CASSQEGTGLGYTF.

The chain couples TRBV2 to TRBJ2-7; D might be TRBD1 (5 bases). CDR3 length: 16 amino acids. The ends were cut back, 0 bases at V and 0 bases at J, with 12 bases in the middle. Germline V gene sequence: CDR1 SNHLY, CDR2 FYNNEI. For the CDR3, the DNA is TGTGCCAGCAGTGAAGCATGGGGCCTTCACTCCTACGAGCAGTACTTC. This codes for CASSEAWGLHSYEQYF.